Below, one T cell receptor (beta chain) is given with its context. Trimming left V 6 bases short and J 11 bases short, with 16 bases between. Germline-derived CDR1 and CDR2 are MNHEY and SVGAGI. CDR3 length: 12 amino acids. PCR involved 60 Vbeta and 13 Jbeta primers. Generated by immunoSEQ multiplex PCR, the TCRdb table keeps only in-frame clones and is missing some. This sample has almost 80,000 clones; 67% occur once, and the top ten carry approximately 7%. This record belongs to a study of cytomegalovirus exposure and HLA in healthy donors. The clonotype originates from a woman aged 50 to 60 in good health and CMV-seropositive. Sequences were obtained from PBMCs. The gene calls are TRBV6-5 and TRBJ1-1, with D possibly matching TRBD1 (6 bases). CDR3 coding DNA: TGTGCCAGCAGCGACACAGGGCTGCGGGCTTTCTTT. Translated: CASSDTGLRAFF.